This T cell receptor (beta chain) was obtained from a study of blood T cell repertoires in COVID-19. Study context: Samples taken during acute and convalescent COVID-19 were collected in the United States, Italy and Spain. Sources were T cells, B-cell-depleted T cells, or PBMCs; the material itself was cDNA or gDNA.

TCRdb's copy holds only in-frame clones and misses some; the assay was immunoSEQ multiplex PCR. This sample has approximately 100,000 clones; approximately 87% occur once, and the top ten carry 15% to 20%. The material sequenced was peripheral blood. This receptor was identified in a woman aged 55-70 years with acute or convalescent COVID-19.

CDR3 sequence: CASSKREMNTEAFF. Written as DNA, the CDR3 is TGTGCCAGCAGCAAGCGGGAGATGAACACTGAAGCTTTCTTT. The chain joins TRBV11-2 to TRBJ1-1; no firm D call. The CDR3 has 14 amino acids. Germline V gene sequence: CDR1 SGHAT, CDR2 FQNNGV. Trimming took off 5 bases at V and 0 bases at J, with 10 bases between the two ends.